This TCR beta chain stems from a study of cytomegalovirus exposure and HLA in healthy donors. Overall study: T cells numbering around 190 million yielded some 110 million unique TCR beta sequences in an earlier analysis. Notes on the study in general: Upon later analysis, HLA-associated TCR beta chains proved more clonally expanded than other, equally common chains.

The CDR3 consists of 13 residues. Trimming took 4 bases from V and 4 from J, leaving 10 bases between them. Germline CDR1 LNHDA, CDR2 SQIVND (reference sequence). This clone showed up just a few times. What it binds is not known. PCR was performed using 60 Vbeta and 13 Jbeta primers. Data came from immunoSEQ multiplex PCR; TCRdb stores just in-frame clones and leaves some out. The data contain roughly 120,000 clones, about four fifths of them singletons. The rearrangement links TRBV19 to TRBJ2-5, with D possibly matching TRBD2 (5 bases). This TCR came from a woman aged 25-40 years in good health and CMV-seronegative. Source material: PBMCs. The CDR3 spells CASSRMAGETQYF. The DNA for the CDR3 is TGTGCCAGTAGTAGGATGGCGGGAGAGACCCAGTACTTC.